Listed below are T cell receptor beta chains from one sample, sequenced in a study of shared clonotypes between healthy human individuals. Sequencing was performed with immunoSEQ multiplex PCR; in TCRdb, only in-frame clones are kept and a portion is missing. There are some 2.1 million clones in the sample; about 95% occur only once, and roughly 1.1% lies in the top ten. Sequencing was done on a sample of naive CD8+ T cells sorted from blood. The receptors were sampled from a man between 18 and 35 years old in good health. Both conserved end residues are part of each CDR3. The D gene is left open where the match is weak. Size tells how often a clone was seen (once, few, many) or the class of an expanded clone, and some rows leave it out.

v_call	j_call	d_call	cdr3_length	clone_size	cdr3_nt	cdr3_aa
TRBV7-3	TRBJ2-1	NA	14	NA	TGTGCCAGCAGCTTGGGCCTACCCTCCGATGAGCAGTTCTTC	CASSLGLPSDEQFF
TRBV9	TRBJ1-5	NA	13	NA	TGTGCCAGCAGCACAGGGACAAATCAGCCCCAGCATTTT	CASSTGTNQPQHF
TRBV5-4	TRBJ2-7	TRBD1	15	NA	TGTGCCAGCAGCTTGAGAGGGGGACAGGCCTACGAGCAGTACTTC	CASSLRGGQAYEQYF
TRBV11-2	TRBJ2-1	NA	13	NA	TGTGCCAGCAGCTTAGCAGGGGCCAATGAGCAGTTCTTC	CASSLAGANEQFF
TRBV7-2	TRBJ2-5	TRBD2	17	NA	TGTGCCAGCAGCTCAGGACTAGCGGGAACCAGTCAAGAGACCCAGTACTTC	CASSSGLAGTSQETQYF
TRBV6-5	TRBJ1-1	NA	15	NA	TGTGCCAGCAGGGGAATCTTTGGGCAGGGGACTGAAGCTTTCTTT	CASRGIFGQGTEAFF
TRBV2	TRBJ2-5	NA	11	once	TGTGCCAAAAACATCCAAGAGACCCAGTACTTC	CAKNIQETQYF
TRBV7-9	TRBJ2-1	TRBD2	17	NA	TGTGCCAGCAGCTCATTGGTGGCTAGCGGGACATACAATGAGCAGTTCTTC	CASSSLVASGTYNEQFF
TRBV2	TRBJ1-1	TRBD1	14	once	TGTGCCAGCACCGTACAGGGGGCGTGGACTGAAGCTTTCTTT	CASTVQGAWTEAFF
TRBV9	TRBJ2-2	TRBD2	18	NA	TGTGCCAGCAGCGTAGCCCCAGCGGGAGGGCCTATCACCGGGGAGCTGTTTTTT	CASSVAPAGGPITGELFF
TRBV5-6	TRBJ1-2	NA	15	NA	TGTGCCAGCAGCTTGAGTGGGGGCCGATACTATGGCTACACCTTC	CASSLSGGRYYGYTF
TRBV19	TRBJ2-5	TRBD1	16	NA	TGTGCCAGTAGCGACTGGGCTAGGGGGCCGGAGGAGACCCAGTACTTC	CASSDWARGPEETQYF
TRBV27	TRBJ1-2	NA	13	once	TGTGCCAGCAGTTTAAAACAGAGCTATGGCTACACCTTC	CASSLKQSYGYTF
TRBV13	TRBJ2-3	TRBD2	19	NA	TGTGCCAGCAGCTCGGGACTAGCCGGAGCGGTGGGGTCCTCAGATACGCAGTATTTT	CASSSGLAGAVGSSDTQYF
TRBV9	TRBJ2-3	NA	14	NA	TGTGCCAGCAGCGTCTTTAGAGCCACAGATACGCAGTATTTT	CASSVFRATDTQYF
TRBV10-3	TRBJ2-7	NA	17	NA	TGTGCCATCAGTGGATCCTGGCAGGGGACCTCAGGCTACGAGCAGTACTTC	CAISGSWQGTSGYEQYF
TRBV13	TRBJ2-7	NA	15	NA	TGTGCCAGCAGACCTAGTCGACTAGTCCCCTACGAGCAGTACTTC	CASRPSRLVPYEQYF
TRBV5-4	TRBJ1-2	TRBD1	14	NA	TGTGCCAGCAGCCTCACCGGGACAGTCTATGGCTACACCTTC	CASSLTGTVYGYTF
TRBV4-1	TRBJ1-1	TRBD1	16	NA	TGCGCCAGCAGCTCCCGACAGGGGGCTACGAACACTGAAGCTTTCTTT	CASSSRQGATNTEAFF
TRBV28	TRBJ2-3	TRBD1	17	once	TGTGCCAGCAGTTACATCCGGGACAGGGGGCTCGTGGATACGCAGTATTTT	CASSYIRDRGLVDTQYF
TRBV5-6	TRBJ2-7	NA	14	once	TGTGCCAGCAGCTTGGATCCTAGCCAATACGAGCAGTACTTC	CASSLDPSQYEQYF
TRBV19	TRBJ2-1	NA	15	NA	TGTGCCAGTAGTATAGGGGCTGCCCATGACAATGAGCAGTTCTTC	CASSIGAAHDNEQFF
TRBV13	TRBJ2-6	NA	15	NA	TGTGCCAGCAGCTCCTTACACTCTGGGGCCAACGTCCTGACTTTC	CASSSLHSGANVLTF
TRBV6-6	TRBJ2-1	NA	14	NA	TGTGCCAGCAGTTATTCACAGGGCGGTAATGAGCAGTTCTTC	CASSYSQGGNEQFF
TRBV5-1	TRBJ2-5	NA	14	NA	TGCGCCAGCAGCCGCTTTTTGGGCAAAGAGACCCAGTACTTC	CASSRFLGKETQYF
TRBV4-2	TRBJ2-7	NA	14	NA	TGTGCCAGCAGCCAGGACTCCGGGACGCTCGAGCAGTACTTC	CASSQDSGTLEQYF
TRBV2	TRBJ2-7	TRBD2	13	NA	TGTGCCAGCAGCCTCGGACTAGCTTACGAGCAGTACTTC	CASSLGLAYEQYF
TRBV13	TRBJ2-7	TRBD1	14	NA	TGTGCCAGCAGCACCGGGACAGGGGGCGTCGGGCAGTACTTC	CASSTGTGGVGQYF
TRBV7-2	TRBJ2-4	NA	15	NA	TGTGCCAGCAGCTTAGCATCGGGAGTGGGGGACATTCAGTACTTC	CASSLASGVGDIQYF
TRBV4-3	TRBJ1-1	NA	15	NA	TGCGCCAGCAGCCAAGTAGATGGCTTGAACACTGAAGCTTTCTTT	CASSQVDGLNTEAFF
TRBV7-3	TRBJ2-1	TRBD1	20	NA	TGTGCCAGCAGCTTAAATGGGGCGGGACAGGCGTCCCTGACTTACAATGAGCAGTTCTTC	CASSLNGAGQASLTYNEQFF
TRBV7-9	TRBJ2-3	TRBD1	15	NA	TGTGCCAGCAGCTTCCGGGACAGGGGAATAGATACGCAGTATTTT	CASSFRDRGIDTQYF
TRBV6-1	TRBJ2-1	NA	15	once	TGTGCCAGCAGTGAAGTAGAGACGATCGCGGATGAGCAGTTCTTC	CASSEVETIADEQFF
TRBV27	TRBJ2-7	NA	13	once	TGTGCCAGCAGCGCCTCAGGGAGCTACGAGCAGTACTTC	CASSASGSYEQYF
TRBV4-3	TRBJ1-2	NA	14	NA	TGCGCCAGCAGCCCCCTGGAGGGGAACTATGGCTACACCTTC	CASSPLEGNYGYTF
TRBV11-2	TRBJ1-4	NA	15	NA	TGTGCCAGCAGCCCCGGGCCTGGGGGGAATGAAAAACTGTTTTTT	CASSPGPGGNEKLFF
TRBV13	TRBJ2-1	NA	14	NA	TGTGCCAGCAGTGACGGGTCCACTTACAATGAGCAGTTCTTC	CASSDGSTYNEQFF
TRBV19	TRBJ2-3	TRBD2	15	NA	TGTGCCAGTAGTTGGACTAGCGGGGACCAAGATACGCAGTATTTT	CASSWTSGDQDTQYF
TRBV19	TRBJ1-3	NA	13	NA	TGTGCCGGTAGTACAGATTCTGGAAACACCATATATTTT	CAGSTDSGNTIYF
TRBV6-1	TRBJ1-2	NA	13	NA	TGTGCCAGCACCCTTATGGACAACTATGGCTACACCTTC	CASTLMDNYGYTF
TRBV5-1	TRBJ2-1	NA	13	NA	TGCGCCAGCAGCTTGGCCGGTAGGGATGAGCAGTTCTTC	CASSLAGRDEQFF
TRBV27	TRBJ2-1	TRBD1	11	NA	TGTGCCAGCATGCAGGGGGCTGAGCAGTTCTTC	CASMQGAEQFF
TRBV2	TRBJ1-3	TRBD1	15	NA	TGTGCCAGCAGTGGGCGGACAGGGGATGAAAACACCATATATTTT	CASSGRTGDENTIYF
TRBV7-8	TRBJ2-2	TRBD2	18	NA	TGTGCCAGCAGCTTAGATTTTCGGGCTAGCGGGAGCTACGGGGAGCTGTTTTTT	CASSLDFRASGSYGELFF